Sequencing of this T cell receptor (beta chain) was carried out in a study of blood T cell repertoires in COVID-19. Study information: Sources were T cells, B-cell-depleted T cells, or PBMCs; the material itself was cDNA or gDNA.

Germline V lookup: CDR1 MNHEY, CDR2 SMNVEV (reference sequence). The CDR3 is made up of 13 amino acids. Produced via immunoSEQ multiplex PCR; TCRdb's table is partial and in-frame only. The sample lists about 98,000 clones; roughly 80% were seen once. Remarks on this clone: An end of the junction differs from the germline gene, which may be a read error.

Sequenced: peripheral blood. The J gene is TRBJ1-2, the V gene TRBV27, with D hard to call. The source of this sequence is a man in his 70s with active or convalescent COVID-19. CDR3 sequence: CASSLGSYYPCPF. CDR3 DNA sequence: TGTGCCAGCAGTTTAGGCTCATACTACCCGTGTCCGTTC.